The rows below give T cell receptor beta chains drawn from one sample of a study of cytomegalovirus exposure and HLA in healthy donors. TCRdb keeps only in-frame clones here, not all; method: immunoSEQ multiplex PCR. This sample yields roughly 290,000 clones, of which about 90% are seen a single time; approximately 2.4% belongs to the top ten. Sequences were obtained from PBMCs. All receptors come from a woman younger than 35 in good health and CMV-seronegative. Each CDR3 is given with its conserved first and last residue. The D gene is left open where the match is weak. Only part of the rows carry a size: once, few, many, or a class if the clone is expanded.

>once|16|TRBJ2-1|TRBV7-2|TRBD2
CASSLMGGWYNNEQFF
TGTGCCAGCAGCTTAATGGGGGGGTGGTATAACAATGAGCAGTTCTTC
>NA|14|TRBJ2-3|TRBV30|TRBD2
CAWRAGGYTDTQYF
TGTGCCTGGAGGGCGGGGGGTTACACAGATACGCAGTATTTT
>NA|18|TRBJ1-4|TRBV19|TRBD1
CASSPRTGAVATNEKLFF
TGTGCCAGTAGTCCCCGGACAGGGGCAGTTGCAACTAATGAAAAACTGTTTTTT
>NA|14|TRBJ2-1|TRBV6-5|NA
CASSYRTEYNEQFF
TGTGCCAGCAGTTACCGGACTGAGTACAATGAGCAGTTCTTC
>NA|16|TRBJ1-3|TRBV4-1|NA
CASSQEGVNSGNTIYF
TGCGCCAGCAGCCAAGAAGGGGTGAACTCTGGAAACACCATATATTTT
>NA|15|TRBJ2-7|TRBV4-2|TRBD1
CASSQTRDSYYEQYF
TGTGCCAGCAGCCAAACGAGGGACAGCTACTACGAGCAGTACTTC
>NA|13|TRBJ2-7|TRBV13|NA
CASSLGGRAEQYF
TGTGCCAGCAGCTTAGGCGGCAGGGCCGAGCAGTACTTC
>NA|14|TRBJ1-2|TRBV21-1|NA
CASSRGQGVSGYTF
TGTGCCAGCAGCAGGGGACAGGGAGTAAGTGGCTACACCTTC
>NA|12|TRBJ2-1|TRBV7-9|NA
CSSTLVENEQFF
TGTTCCAGCACCCTCGTTGAGAATGAGCAGTTCTTC
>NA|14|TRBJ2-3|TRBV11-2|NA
CASSLRRSSATQYF
TGTGCCAGCAGCTTACGGAGATCTTCGGCTACGCAGTATTTT
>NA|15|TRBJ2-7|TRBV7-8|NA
CASSFTQGRTYEQYF
TGTGCCAGCAGCTTTACACAGGGTAGAACCTACGAGCAGTACTTC
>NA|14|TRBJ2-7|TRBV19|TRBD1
CASSIGDRAYEQYF
TGTGCCAGTAGTATTGGGGACAGAGCCTACGAGCAGTACTTC
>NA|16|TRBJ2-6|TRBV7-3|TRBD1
CASSTLTGVGANVLTF
TGTGCCAGCAGCACCCTAACAGGGGTCGGGGCCAACGTCCTGACTTTC
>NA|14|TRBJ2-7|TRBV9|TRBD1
CASSGNRGFYEQYF
TGTGCCAGCAGCGGAAACAGGGGGTTCTACGAGCAGTACTTC
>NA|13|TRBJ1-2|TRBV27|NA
CASSLNRAYGYTF
TGTGCCAGCAGCCTCAATCGAGCGTATGGCTACACCTTC
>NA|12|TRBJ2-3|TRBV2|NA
CASRPVSDTQYF
TGTGCCAGCAGACCAGTCTCAGATACGCAGTATTTT
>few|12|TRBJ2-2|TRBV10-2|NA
CASTQTYGELFF
TGCGCCAGCACCCAAACTTACGGGGAGCTGTTTTTT
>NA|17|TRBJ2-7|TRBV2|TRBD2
CASSGLAGGQTSYEQYF
TGTGCCAGCAGTGGACTAGCGGGGGGGCAGACCTCATACGAGCAGTACTTC
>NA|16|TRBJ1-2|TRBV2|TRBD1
CASSEGRTGSGYGYTF
TGTGCCAGCAGTGAAGGTCGGACAGGGTCTGGCTATGGCTACACCTTC
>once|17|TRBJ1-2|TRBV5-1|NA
CASSLGVWGSANYDYTF
TGCGCCAGCAGCTTGGGAGTGTGGGGCTCAGCTAACTATGACTACACCTTC
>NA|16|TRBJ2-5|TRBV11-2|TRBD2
CASSLVGRASRETQYF
TGTGCCAGCAGCTTAGTCGGGAGGGCGAGTCGAGAGACCCAGTACTTC
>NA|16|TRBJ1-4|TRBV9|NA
CASSVESAGEDEKLFF
TGTGCCAGCAGCGTAGAATCCGCAGGGGAAGATGAAAAACTGTTTTTT
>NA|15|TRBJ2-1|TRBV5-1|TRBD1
CASSLRQGSYNEQFF
TGCGCCAGCAGCTTGCGACAGGGGTCCTACAATGAGCAGTTCTTC
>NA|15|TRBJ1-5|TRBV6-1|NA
CASSTRVEGGQPQHF
TGTGCCAGCAGTACCCGGGTTGAAGGGGGTCAGCCCCAGCATTTT
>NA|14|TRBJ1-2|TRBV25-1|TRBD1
CASSEGQGNYGYTF
TGTGCCAGCAGTGAGGGACAGGGTAACTATGGCTACACCTTC
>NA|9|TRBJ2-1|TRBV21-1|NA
CASNNEQFF
TGTGCCAGTAACAATGAGCAGTTCTTC
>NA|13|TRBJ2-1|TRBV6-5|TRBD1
CASRGQFYNEQFF
TGTGCCAGCAGGGGACAGTTCTACAATGAGCAGTTCTTC
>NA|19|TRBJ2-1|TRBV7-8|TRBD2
CASSLVGLAGRHQDDEQFF
TGTGCCAGCAGCCTAGTTGGCCTAGCGGGGCGTCATCAGGATGATGAGCAGTTCTTC
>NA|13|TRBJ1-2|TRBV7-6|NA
CASSLGLMEAIDF
TGTGCCAGCAGCTTAGGGTTAATGGAGGCGATCGACTTC
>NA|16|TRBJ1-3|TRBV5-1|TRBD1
CASSLEGTAAWDTIYF
TGCGCCAGCAGCTTGGAGGGGACAGCCGCTTGGGACACCATATATTTT
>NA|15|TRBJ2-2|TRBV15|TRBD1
CATSRDRGNTGELFF
TGTGCCACCAGCAGGGACAGGGGGAACACCGGGGAGCTGTTTTTT
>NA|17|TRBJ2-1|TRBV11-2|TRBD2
CASSLIGGGATLNEQFF
TGTGCCAGCAGCTTAATCGGCGGGGGGGCAACTTTGAATGAGCAGTTCTTC
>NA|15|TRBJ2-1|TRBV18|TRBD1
CASSSSTGVFNEQFF
TGTGCCAGCTCTTCCTCGACAGGGGTTTTCAATGAGCAGTTCTTC
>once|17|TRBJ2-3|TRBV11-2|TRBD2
CASSLYPSGGSTDTQYF
TGTGCCAGCAGCTTATACCCCAGCGGGGGGAGCACAGATACGCAGTATTTT
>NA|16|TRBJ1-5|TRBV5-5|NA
CASSLAQAGSNQPQHF
TGTGCCAGCAGCTTGGCCCAGGCAGGGTCTAATCAGCCCCAGCATTTT
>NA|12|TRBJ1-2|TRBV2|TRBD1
CASARQGGGYTF
TGTGCCAGCGCTAGACAGGGCGGAGGCTACACCTTC
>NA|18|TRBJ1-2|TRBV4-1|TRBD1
CASSRTRPLQGALNGYTF
TGCGCCAGCAGCCGGACACGCCCTCTTCAGGGGGCGCTTAATGGCTACACCTTC
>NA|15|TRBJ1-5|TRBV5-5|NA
CASSLDPAGNQPQHF
TGTGCCAGCAGCTTGGATCCGGCAGGGAATCAGCCCCAGCATTTT
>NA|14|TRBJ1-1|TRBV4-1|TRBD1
CASRFGTGNTEAFF
TGCGCCAGCAGGTTCGGGACAGGGAACACTGAAGCTTTCTTT
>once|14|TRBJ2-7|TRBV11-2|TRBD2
CASSPGGGGYEQYF
TGTGCCAGCAGCCCCGGGGGGGGCGGGTACGAGCAGTACTTC
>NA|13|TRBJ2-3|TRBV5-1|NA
CASSRATTDTQYF
TGCGCCAGCAGCCGCGCCACGACAGATACGCAGTATTTT
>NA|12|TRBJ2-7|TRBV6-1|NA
CASRIGVSEQYF
TGTGCCAGCAGAATAGGGGTGAGCGAGCAGTACTTC
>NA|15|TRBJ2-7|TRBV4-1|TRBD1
CASSPETGGSYEQYF
TGCGCCAGCAGCCCGGAGACAGGGGGCTCCTACGAGCAGTACTTC
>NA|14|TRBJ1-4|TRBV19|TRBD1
CASSVQGAQEKLFF
TGTGCCAGTAGTGTACAGGGGGCGCAGGAAAAACTGTTTTTT
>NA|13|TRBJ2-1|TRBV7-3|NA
CASSPQGLREQFF
TGTGCCAGCAGCCCCCAGGGGCTCCGTGAGCAGTTCTTC
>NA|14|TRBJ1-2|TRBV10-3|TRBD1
CAISEDGTGYGYTF
TGTGCCATCAGTGAAGACGGGACAGGCTATGGCTACACCTTC
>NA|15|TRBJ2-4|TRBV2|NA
CASSGGLVAKNIQYF
TGTGCCAGCAGTGGGGGGCTGGTAGCCAAAAACATTCAGTACTTC
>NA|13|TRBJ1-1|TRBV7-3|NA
CASSSRVNTEAFF
TGTGCCAGCAGCTCCAGGGTGAACACTGAAGCTTTCTTT
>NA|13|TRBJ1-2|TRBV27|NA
CATSPEANYGYTF
TGTGCCACTTCCCCCGAAGCGAACTATGGCTACACCTTC
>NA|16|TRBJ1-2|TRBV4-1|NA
CASSQAGADIRHGYTF
TGCGCCAGCAGCCAAGCTGGGGCTGACATTCGCCACGGCTACACCTTC
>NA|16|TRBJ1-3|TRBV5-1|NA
CASSLTGITSGNTIYF
TGCGCCAGCAGCCTCACAGGGATAACCTCTGGAAACACCATATATTTT
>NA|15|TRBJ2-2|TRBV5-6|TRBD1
CASSPRDRAAGELFF
TGTGCCAGCAGCCCACGGGACAGGGCGGCCGGGGAGCTGTTTTTT
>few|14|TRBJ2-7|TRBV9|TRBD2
CASSPLERGYEQYF
TGTGCCAGCAGCCCTCTTGAGCGGGGTTACGAGCAGTACTTC
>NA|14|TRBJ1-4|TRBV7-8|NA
CASSLGANNEKLFF
TGTGCCAGCAGCTTGGGGGCGAATAATGAAAAACTGTTTTTT
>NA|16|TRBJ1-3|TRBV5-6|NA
CASSLVSGHSGNTIYF
TGTGCCAGCAGCTTGGTCTCGGGACACTCTGGAAACACCATATATTTT
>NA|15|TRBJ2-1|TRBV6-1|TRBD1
CASRDGQAIYNEQFF
TGTGCCAGCAGAGACGGACAGGCTATTTACAATGAGCAGTTCTTC
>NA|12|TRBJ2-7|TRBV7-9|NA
CSALGTHYEQYF
TGTTCCGCGCTAGGAACCCACTACGAGCAGTACTTC
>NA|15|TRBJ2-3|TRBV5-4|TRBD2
CASSIRGGRTDTQYF
TGTGCCAGCAGCATTCGGGGGGGCCGGACAGATACGCAGTATTTT
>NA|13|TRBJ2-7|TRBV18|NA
CASSVGGGNEQYF
TGTGCCAGCTCGGTGGGGGGAGGCAACGAGCAGTACTTC